The 13 T cell receptor beta chains given below trace back to one sample, sequenced in a study of vaccination and CD4 T cells after COVID-19. Specified treatment: approximately nine-day PBMC culture with coronavirus spike peptide pools or control peptides (ViraFEST assay). Sequenced with the Oncomine TCR Beta short-read assay was DNA taken from cultured CD4+ T cells. A single record per CDR3 protein comes from TCRdb applying MiXCR to the PCR reads. Among approximately 18,000 distinct CDR3 sequences listed, approximately 50% were seen once. No antigen has been assigned to these receptors. The sequencing used CD4+ T cells from blood, cultured in vitro, collected before SARS-CoV-2 vaccination. Receptors were obtained from a human donor who had recovered from COVID-19.

The chain links TRBV10-2 to TRBJ1-1; D perhaps matches TRBD1 (5 bases). Germline V gene data show CDR1 as WSHSY and CDR2 as SAAADI. Trimming removed 11 bases from V and 3 bases from J, with 13 bases in between. The CDR3 consists of 12 residues. CDR3: CASQSGDTEAFF. The CDR3 bases are TGCGCCTCCCAGTCGGGGGACACTGAAGCTTTCTTT.

The chain carries TRBV5-1 and TRBJ1-5; weak D call: TRBD1 (6 bases). The CDR3 has 13 amino acids. Trimming stripped 5 bases from V and 4 bases from J, with 10 bases between. Germline V gene data show CDR1 as SGHRS and CDR2 as YFSETQ. CDR3 DNA sequence: TGCGCCAGCAGGAGGGGGGCTAATCAGCCCCAGCATTTT. It codes for CASRRGANQPQHF.

The rearrangement links TRBV6-1 to TRBJ1-1; perhaps TRBD1 as D (6 bases). From germline, CDR1 is MNHNS and CDR2 SASEGT. This CDR3 comprises 12 residues. Trimming shortened V by 6 bases and J by 5 bases, and 10 bases separated the two germline ends. The CDR3 sequence is CASRQGRTEAFF. As DNA, the CDR3 is TGTGCCAGCAGACAGGGTCGGACTGAAGCTTTCTTT.

The rearrangement uses TRBV2 and TRBJ2-6, with D possibly matching TRBD2 (7 bases). V was cut by 3 bases and J by 3 bases, with 15 bases left in between. Per the germline V gene, CDR1 is SNHLY and CDR2 is FYNNEI. The CDR3 consists of 17 residues. The CDR3 sequence: CASSEFRGGIGANVLTF. CDR3 bases: TGTGCCAGCAGTGAGTTCAGGGGAGGGATTGGGGCCAACGTCCTGACTTTC. Looking up the rest from reference TRBV2 and TRBJ2-6 gives the full variable domain: EPEVTQTPSHQVTQMGQEVILRCVPISNHLYFYWYRQILGQKVEFLVSFYNNEISEKSEIFDDQFSVERPDGSNFTLKIRSTKLEDSAMYFCASSEFRGGIGANVLTFGAGSRLTVL.

In its sample, this clonotype was seen a few times. The chain combines TRBV6-1 with TRBJ1-1; the D is unclear. Trimming removed 8 bases from V and 0 bases from J, with 10 bases in between. CDR3 length equals 13 residues. Germline V CDR1 and CDR2: MNHNS, SASEGT. This CDR3 is CASAPMLNTEAFF. The CDR3 DNA sequence: TGTGCCAGCGCCCCGATGCTGAACACTGAAGCTTTCTTT.

There are a few counts of this clonotype. The chain is built from TRBV19 and TRBJ2-2, with 11 bases aligning to TRBD2. V lost 7 bases to trimming and J lost 7 bases; unmatched junction nucleotides: 8. Germline lookup yields CDR1 LNHDA and CDR2 SQIVND (reference sequence). CDR3 size: 15 residues. The CDR3 nucleotides read TGTGCCAGTAAGGTACTAGCGGGAGCATTCGGGGAGCTGTTTTTT. As protein: CASKVLAGAFGELFF.

This rearrangement joins TRBV9 to TRBJ2-5; D possibly corresponds to TRBD1 (5 bases). Germline lookup yields CDR1 SGDLS and CDR2 YYNGEE. The germline V and J ends were trimmed by 0 bases and 2 bases, with 23 bases remaining between them. The length of the CDR3 is 19 residues. CDR3 in DNA: TGTGCCAGCAGCGTAGCACAGGTCACGGGTAGCCCCCTTCAAGAGACCCAGTACTTC. Amino acids: CASSVAQVTGSPLQETQYF.

The rearrangement joins TRBV7-9 to TRBJ2-3; 12 bases are a match to TRBD2. This CDR3 is built from 14 residues. Trimming took 4 bases from V and 5 from J; bases not matched to a gene: 1. CDR1 and CDR2 (germline): SEHNR, FQNEAQ (reference sequence). CDR3 loop: CASSSGLAGDTQYF. CDR3 bases: TGTGCCAGCAGCTCGGGACTAGCGGGAGATACGCAGTATTTT. The full variable domain, with the rest looked up from reference TRBV7-9 and TRBJ2-3, is DTGVSQNPRHKITKRGQNVTFRCDPISEHNRLYWYRQTLGQGPEFLTYFQNEAQLEKSRLLSDRFSAERPKGSFSTLEIQRTEQGDSAMYLCASSSGLAGDTQYFGPGTRLTVL.

This rearrangement joins TRBV30 to TRBJ2-5; the D gene is possibly TRBD1 (5 bases). This CDR3 spans 15 amino acids. V was shortened by 3 bases and J by 0 bases, with 14 bases between the two germline ends. Germline-derived CDR1 and CDR2 are GTSNPN and SVGIG (reference sequence). The CDR3: CAWSLPGADQETQYF. CDR3 DNA sequence: TGTGCCTGGAGCCTACCTGGGGCAGACCAAGAGACCCAGTACTTC.

The chain is built from TRBV19 and TRBJ2-2, with 9 bases identical to TRBD2. The CDR3 extends over 16 amino acids. After removal of 5 bases from V and 3 bases from J, the junction contained 7 bases not matched to a gene. Germline V CDR1 and CDR2: LNHDA, SQIVND (reference sequence). This chain's CDR3 is CASSFLAGTDTGELFF. In DNA, the CDR3 is TGTGCCAGTAGTTTCCTAGCGGGAACGGACACCGGGGAGCTGTTTTTT.

The sample holds one count of this clonotype. The V call is TRBV6-2 or TRBV6-3, the J call TRBJ2-2; 7 bases are a match to TRBD1. The J segment lost 1 base and the V segment lost 6 bases, leaving 11 bases of the junction unmatched. CDR1 and CDR2 from the germline V gene are MNHEY and SVGEGT. CDR3 length equals 17 residues. Here the CDR3 reads CASRTRIRTGNTGELFF. CDR3 DNA sequence: TGTGCCAGCAGAACCCGAATCAGGACAGGGAACACCGGGGAGCTGTTTTTT.

This clonotype was seen a few times. The chain couples TRBV30 to TRBJ1-5; D gene uncertain. CDR3 length equals 16 residues. Germline V gene data show CDR1 as GTSNPN and CDR2 as SVGIG (reference sequence). With 1 base removed from V and 0 bases from J, the gap between germline ends came to 13 bases. CDR3 bases: TGTGCCTGGAGTGCTCCCACACCGTTTAGCAATCAGCCCCAGCATTTT. Protein product: CAWSAPTPFSNQPQHF.

The chain's CDR3 is CASSRIAAANTGELFF. The CDR3 nucleotides read TGTGCCAGCAGCAGAATAGCGGCCGCGAACACCGGGGAGCTGTTTTTT. The chain recombines TRBV7-3 with TRBJ2-2; TRBD2 is a possible D gene (6 bases). V was cut by 5 bases and J by 0 bases, with 13 bases left in between. Per germline, CDR1 SGHTA and CDR2 FQGTGA. CDR3 length equals 16 residues.